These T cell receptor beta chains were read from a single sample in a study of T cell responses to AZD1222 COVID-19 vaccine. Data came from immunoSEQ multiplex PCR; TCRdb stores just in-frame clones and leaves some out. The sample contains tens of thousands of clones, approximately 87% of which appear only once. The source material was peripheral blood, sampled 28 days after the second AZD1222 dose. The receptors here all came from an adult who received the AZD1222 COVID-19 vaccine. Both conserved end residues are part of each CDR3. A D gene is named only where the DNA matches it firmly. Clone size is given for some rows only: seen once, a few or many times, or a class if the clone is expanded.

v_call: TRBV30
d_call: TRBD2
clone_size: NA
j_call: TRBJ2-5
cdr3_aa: CAWRIAGGPETQYF
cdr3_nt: TGTGCCTGGAGGATAGCGGGGGGGCCGGAGACCCAGTACTTC

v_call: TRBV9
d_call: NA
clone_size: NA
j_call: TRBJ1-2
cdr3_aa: CASSVRPGRSPFGYTF
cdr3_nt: TGTGCCAGCAGCGTTAGGCCTGGGAGATCCCCCTTTGGCTACACCTTC

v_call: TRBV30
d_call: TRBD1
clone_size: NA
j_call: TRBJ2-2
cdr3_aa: CAWSVGTGAGELFF
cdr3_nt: TGTGCCTGGAGTGTAGGGACAGGGGCCGGGGAGCTGTTTTTT

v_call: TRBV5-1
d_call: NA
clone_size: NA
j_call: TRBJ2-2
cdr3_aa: CASSAGQTTGELFF
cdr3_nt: TGCGCCAGCAGCGCGGGACAGACCACCGGGGAGCTGTTTTTT

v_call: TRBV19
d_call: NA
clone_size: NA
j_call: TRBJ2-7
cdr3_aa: CASSMRWSLREQYF
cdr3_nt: TGTGCCAGTAGTATGAGGTGGTCCCTCCGCGAGCAGTACTTC

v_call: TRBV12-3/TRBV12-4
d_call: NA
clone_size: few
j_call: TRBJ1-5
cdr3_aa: CASSLAGYQPQHF
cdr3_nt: TGTGCCAGCAGTTTAGCAGGATATCAGCCCCAGCATTTT

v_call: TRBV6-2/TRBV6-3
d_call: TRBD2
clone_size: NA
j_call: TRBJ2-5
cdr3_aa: CASSYGGTSGKETQYF
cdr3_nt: TGTGCCAGCAGTTACGGGGGGACTAGCGGTAAAGAGACCCAGTACTTC

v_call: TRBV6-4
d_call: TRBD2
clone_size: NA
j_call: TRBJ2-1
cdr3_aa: CASRKDSGGNEQFF
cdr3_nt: TGTGCCAGCAGAAAGGATAGCGGGGGGAATGAGCAGTTCTTC

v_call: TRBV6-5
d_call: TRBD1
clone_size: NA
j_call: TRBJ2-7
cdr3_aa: CASSTTGTEFYEQYF
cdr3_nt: TGTGCCAGCAGTACAACCGGGACAGAATTCTACGAGCAGTACTTC

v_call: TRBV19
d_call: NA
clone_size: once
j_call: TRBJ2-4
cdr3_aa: CASSIGGPSFLKNIQYF
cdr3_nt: TGTGCCAGTAGTATAGGGGGTCCTTCCTTCCTTAAAAACATTCAGTACTTC

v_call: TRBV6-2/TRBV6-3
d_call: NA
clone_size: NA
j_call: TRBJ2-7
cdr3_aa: CASSYERVGLWTYEQYF
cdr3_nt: TGTGCCAGCAGTTACGAGAGGGTAGGGCTTTGGACCTACGAGCAGTACTTC

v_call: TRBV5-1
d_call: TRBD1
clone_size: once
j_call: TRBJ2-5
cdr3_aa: CASSLTGAQETQYF
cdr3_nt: TGCGCCAGCAGCCTGACAGGGGCTCAAGAGACCCAGTACTTC

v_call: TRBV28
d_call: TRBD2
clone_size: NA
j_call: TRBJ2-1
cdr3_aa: CASRSSGGAWRWFF
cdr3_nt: TGTGCCAGCAGATCTAGCGGGGGGGCCTGGAGGTGGTTCTTC

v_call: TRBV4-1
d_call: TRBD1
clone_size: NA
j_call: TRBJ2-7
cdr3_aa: CASSQPGTGGNEQYF
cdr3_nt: TGCGCCAGCAGCCAGCCCGGGACAGGGGGCAACGAGCAGTACTTC

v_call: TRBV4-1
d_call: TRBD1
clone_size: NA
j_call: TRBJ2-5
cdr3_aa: CASSQRQGATETQYF
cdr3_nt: TGCGCCAGCAGCCAACGACAGGGGGCTACTGAGACCCAGTACTTC

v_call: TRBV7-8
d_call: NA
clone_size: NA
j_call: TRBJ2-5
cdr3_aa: CASSPGWETQYF
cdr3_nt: TGTGCCAGCAGCCCCGGCTGGGAGACCCAGTACTTC

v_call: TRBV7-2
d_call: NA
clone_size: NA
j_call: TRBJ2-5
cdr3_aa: CASSLVRGGRQETQYF
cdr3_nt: TGTGCCAGCAGCTTAGTGCGGGGAGGACGCCAAGAGACCCAGTACTTC

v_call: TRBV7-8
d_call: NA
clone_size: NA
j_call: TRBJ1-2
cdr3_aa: CASSLNGAVGSGYTF
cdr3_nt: TGTGCCAGCAGCCTAAACGGGGCGGTGGGTAGTGGCTACACCTTC

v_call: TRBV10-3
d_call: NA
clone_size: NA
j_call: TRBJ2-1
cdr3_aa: CAISETSLQFF
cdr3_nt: TGTGCCATCAGTGAGACTAGTTTGCAGTTCTTC

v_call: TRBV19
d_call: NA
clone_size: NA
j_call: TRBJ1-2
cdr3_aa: CASSYPLASRRGYTF
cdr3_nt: TGTGCCAGTAGTTATCCCCTGGCCAGTCGGCGTGGCTACACCTTC

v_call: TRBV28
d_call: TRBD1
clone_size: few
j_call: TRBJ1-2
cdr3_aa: CASSLPGTVAGYTF
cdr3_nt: TGTGCCAGCAGTTTACCCGGGACAGTCGCTGGCTACACCTTC

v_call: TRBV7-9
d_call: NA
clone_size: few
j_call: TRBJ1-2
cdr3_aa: CASSTADGYLYGYTF
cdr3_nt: TGTGCCAGCAGCACAGCCGACGGTTACCTCTATGGCTACACCTTC

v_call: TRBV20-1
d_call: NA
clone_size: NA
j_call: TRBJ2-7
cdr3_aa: CSARPQQYF
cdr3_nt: TGCAGTGCTAGGCCCCAGCAGTACTTC

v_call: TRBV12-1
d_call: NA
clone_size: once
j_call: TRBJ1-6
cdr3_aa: CASSFGTQPYNSPLHF
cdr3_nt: TGTGCCAGCAGCTTTGGGACACAACCATATAATTCACCCCTCCACTTT

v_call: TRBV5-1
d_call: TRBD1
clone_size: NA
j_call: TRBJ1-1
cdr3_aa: CASSLIGQGGAEAFF
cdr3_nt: TGCGCCAGCAGCTTGATAGGACAGGGGGGAGCTGAAGCTTTCTTT

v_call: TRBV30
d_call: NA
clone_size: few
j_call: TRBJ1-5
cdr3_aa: CAWTTGTSSQPQHF
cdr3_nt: TGTGCCTGGACCACCGGGACCTCCAGTCAGCCCCAGCATTTT

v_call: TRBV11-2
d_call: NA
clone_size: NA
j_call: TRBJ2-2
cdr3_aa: CASNFGGELFF
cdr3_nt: TGTGCCAGCAACTTTGGTGGGGAGCTGTTTTTT

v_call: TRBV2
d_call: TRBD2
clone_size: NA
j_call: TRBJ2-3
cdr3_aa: CASSGVAGAQDTQYF
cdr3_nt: TGTGCCAGCAGTGGGGTAGCGGGGGCACAAGATACGCAGTATTTT

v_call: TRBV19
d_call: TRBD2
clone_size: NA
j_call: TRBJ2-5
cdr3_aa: CASSIGRLAGGRETQYF
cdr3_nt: TGTGCCAGTAGTATAGGCCGACTAGCGGGGGGTCGAGAGACCCAGTACTTC

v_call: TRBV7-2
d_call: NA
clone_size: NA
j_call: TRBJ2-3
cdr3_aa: CASSLAAGRDTQYF
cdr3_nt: TGTGCCAGCAGCTTAGCTGCAGGGAGAGATACGCAGTATTTT

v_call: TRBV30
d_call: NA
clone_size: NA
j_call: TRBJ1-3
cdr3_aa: CACLPTGNTIYF
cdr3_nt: TGTGCCTGCCTTCCCACTGGAAACACCATATATTTT

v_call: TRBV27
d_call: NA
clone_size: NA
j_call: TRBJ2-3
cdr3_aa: CASSSDWPTDTQYF
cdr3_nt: TGTGCCAGCAGTTCCGACTGGCCCACAGATACGCAGTATTTT

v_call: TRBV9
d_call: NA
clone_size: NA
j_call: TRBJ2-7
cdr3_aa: CASSVGPFDEQYF
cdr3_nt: TGTGCCAGCAGCGTAGGACCGTTCGACGAGCAGTACTTC

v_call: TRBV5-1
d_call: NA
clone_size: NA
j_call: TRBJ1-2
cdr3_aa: CASSLGQSGANYGYTF
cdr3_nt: TGCGCCAGCAGCTTGGGACAGTCTGGGGCTAACTATGGCTACACCTTC

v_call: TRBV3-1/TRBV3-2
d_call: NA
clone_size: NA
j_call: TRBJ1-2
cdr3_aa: CASSRAQAYGYTF
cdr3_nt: TGTGCCAGCAGCCGGGCACAGGCCTATGGCTACACCTTC

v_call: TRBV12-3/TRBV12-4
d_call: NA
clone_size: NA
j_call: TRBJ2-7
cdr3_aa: CASSPGSPYEQYF
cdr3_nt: TGTGCCAGCAGTCCGGGATCTCCCTACGAGCAGTACTTC

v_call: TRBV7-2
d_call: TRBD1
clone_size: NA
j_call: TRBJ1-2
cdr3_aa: CASRTGQGGYGYTF
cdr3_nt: TGTGCCAGCAGGACAGGACAGGGCGGCTATGGCTACACCTTC

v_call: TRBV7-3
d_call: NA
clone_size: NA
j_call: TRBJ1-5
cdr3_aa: CASSLDRGQPQHF
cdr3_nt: TGTGCCAGCAGCTTAGATAGGGGCCAGCCCCAGCATTTT

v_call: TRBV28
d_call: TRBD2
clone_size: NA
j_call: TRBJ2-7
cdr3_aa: CASSGASGGVNEQYF
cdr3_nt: TGTGCCAGCAGTGGGGCTAGCGGGGGGGTGAACGAGCAGTACTTC

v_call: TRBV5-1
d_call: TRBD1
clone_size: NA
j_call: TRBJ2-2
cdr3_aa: CASSSGTGGRTGELFF
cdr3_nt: TGCGCCAGCAGCTCTGGGACAGGGGGCCGGACCGGGGAGCTGTTTTTT

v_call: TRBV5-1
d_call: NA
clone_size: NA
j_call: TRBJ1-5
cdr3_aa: CASSSGPLLDQPQHF
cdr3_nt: TGCGCCAGCAGCTCCGGACCACTGCTAGATCAGCCCCAGCATTTT